This TCR beta chain was captured by sequencing in a study of cytotoxic CD8 clonotypes in ibrutinib-treated CLL (dated by TCRdb to 2020 to 2022). In terms of the full investigation: In this cohort, around 15 patients were treatment-naive and approximately 10 were relapsed/refractory, while around 17 had unmutated IGHV. Cryopreserved peripheral blood mononuclear cells were obtained before treatment, at response, and at either sustained remission or disease progression. Of the roughly 79 people in the trial, approximately 28 had longitudinal samples available. Partial responses were observed in around 25 patients and complete responses in 2; after a median follow-up of around 64 months, remission was maintained in 14 patients and progression was observed in approximately twelve. Samples averaged approximately 250,000 productive templates and 94,082 productive rearrangements. Samples at response were collected after a median of about twelve months of treatment, with a range of roughly 6 to 40 months. Beyond this particular receptor, the publication reports: Public clonotypes were found to be uncommon and were observed to contract or remain stable during treatment; the increase in clonality was shown to reflect expansion of private clonotypes at ibrutinib response. Sampling times were not matched between patients in sustained remission and patients whose disease was progressing, and lymph node repertoires were not examined. At baseline, clonality was higher than in age-matched healthy donors and showed a strong correlation with circulating CD8+ T-cell counts. Clonality rose at ibrutinib response, remained stable during sustained remission, and dropped back toward baseline at progression.

About this clone: This clone's antigen is unknown. No base quality information exists; no much larger clone differs at one position.

Measured from the cysteine to the phenylalanine, the CDR3 is 12 residues long. The retained sequence is limited to the CDR3, 36 bases, with the frame set at the first base. The junction shows trimming of 5 bases on V and 6 bases on J, plus 11 bases between the germline ends. The germline V gene (reference sequence) provides CDR1 SEHNR and CDR2 FQNEAQ. For TCR beta library preparation, roughly 2.1 micrograms of genomic DNA was extracted from cryopreserved PBMCs. High-throughput TCR beta sequencing was performed on longitudinal blood samples from CLL patients receiving ibrutinib monotherapy. The patients took part in an open-label, single-center phase 2 trial of ibrutinib monotherapy. A MiSeq instrument was used for deep resolution sequencing, which targeted depths ranging from 1 in 1 million up to 1 in 200,000 T cells, with coverage averaging 10x for each clonotype. The immunoSEQ hsTCRB Kit was used to generate the TCR beta libraries. The published analysis was carried out like this. The data were analyzed with ImmunoSEQ Analyzer and ImmunoSEQ Data Assistant, and V, D and J gene assignments followed IMGT definitions. Clonality, which ranges from 0 to 1, was calculated by subtracting the normalized Shannon entropy of productive rearrangement frequencies from one. Only overrepresented clonotypes making up at least 0.05% of the repertoire of each patient were included in the public clonotype analysis. About 13 age-matched healthy donor repertoires from immuneACCESS were used as controls for clonality. TCRdb holds this immuneACCESS table with in-frame rearrangements only. Some clones are missing; in checked studies, unresolved V genes explain under half, and the rest has no known cause. That table furnishes V, J and clone size, whereas the DNA furnished D and trimming. In this sample the table shows 25,000 to 30,000 clones, around three fifths of which occur a single time. Of the sample, about 14% is held by the ten largest clones.

The source was PBMCs, collected before ibrutinib treatment. The source is a human donor with chronic lymphocytic leukemia. This chain is built from TRBV7-9 and TRBJ2-7; the D region is possibly TRBD1 or TRBD2, each matching across 5 bases. The DNA is as follows: TGTGCCAGCAGCCCAACGGGGCGCGAGCAGTACTTC. Its protein product is CASSPTGREQYF. Where the CDR3 stops, the reference TRBV7-9 and TRBJ2-7 genes take over; the full variable domain is DTGVSQNPRHKITKRGQNVTFRCDPISEHNRLYWYRQTLGQGPEFLTYFQNEAQLEKSRLLSDRFSAERPKGSFSTLEIQRTEQGDSAMYLCASSPTGREQYFGPGTRLTVT.